Included here is one TCR beta chain sequence, with context. The sample comes from a study of T cell responses to AZD1222 COVID-19 vaccine. Overall study context: Samples with a second dose at about 4 or about 12 weeks were pooled together.

Sequencing used immunoSEQ multiplex PCR; TCRdb keeps in-frame clones, though not all of them. This sample carries approximately 190,000 clones, 92% of them seen once, and the ten largest clones take roughly 1.3%. This sequence was found in an adult in good health. Sequencing used peripheral blood, obtained on day 0 of AZD1222 vaccination.

This CDR3 reads CASRAGTNAQETQYF. CDR3 nucleotides: TGTGCCAGCAGGGCCGGGACAAACGCCCAAGAGACCCAGTACTTC. The chain recombines TRBV11-2 with TRBJ2-5; D is perhaps TRBD1 (6 bases). Trimming shortened V by 6 bases and J by 1 base, and 15 bases separated the two germline ends. CDR1 is SGHAT, CDR2 FQNNGV, per germline. This CDR3 contains 15 residues.